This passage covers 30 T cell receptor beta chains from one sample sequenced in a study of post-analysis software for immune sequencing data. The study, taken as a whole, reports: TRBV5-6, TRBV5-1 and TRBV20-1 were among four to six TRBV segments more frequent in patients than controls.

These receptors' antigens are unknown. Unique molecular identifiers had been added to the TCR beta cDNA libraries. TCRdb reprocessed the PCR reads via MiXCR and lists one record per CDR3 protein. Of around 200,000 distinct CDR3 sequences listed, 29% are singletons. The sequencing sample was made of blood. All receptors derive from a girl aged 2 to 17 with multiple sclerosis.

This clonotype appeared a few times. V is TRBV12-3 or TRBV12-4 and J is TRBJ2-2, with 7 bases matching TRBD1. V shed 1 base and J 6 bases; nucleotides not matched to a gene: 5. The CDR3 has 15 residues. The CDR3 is CASSLGRQGSGELFF. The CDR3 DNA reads TGTGCCAGCAGTTTAGGTAGACAGGGATCCGGGGAGCTGTTTTTT.

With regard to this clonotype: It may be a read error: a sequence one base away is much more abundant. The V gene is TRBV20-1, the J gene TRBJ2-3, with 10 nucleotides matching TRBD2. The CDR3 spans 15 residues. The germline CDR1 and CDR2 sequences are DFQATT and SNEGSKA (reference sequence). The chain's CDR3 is CSSRASGSSTDTLYF. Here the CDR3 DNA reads TGCAGCAGCAGGGCTAGCGGGAGTTCGACAGATACGCTGTATTTT.

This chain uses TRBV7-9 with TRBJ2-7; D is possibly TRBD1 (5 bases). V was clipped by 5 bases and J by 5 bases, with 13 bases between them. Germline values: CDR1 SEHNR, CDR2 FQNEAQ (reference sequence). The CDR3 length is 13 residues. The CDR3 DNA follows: TGTGCCAGCAGCGATCGACAGTTCCACGAGCAGTACTTC. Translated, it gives CASSDRQFHEQYF.

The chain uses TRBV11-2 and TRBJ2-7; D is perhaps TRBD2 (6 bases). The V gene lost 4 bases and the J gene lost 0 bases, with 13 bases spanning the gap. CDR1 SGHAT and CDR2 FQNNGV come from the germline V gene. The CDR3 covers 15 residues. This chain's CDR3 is CASSSLPGVSYEQYF. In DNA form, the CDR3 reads TGTGCCAGCAGCTCACTTCCGGGGGTCTCCTACGAGCAGTACTTC.

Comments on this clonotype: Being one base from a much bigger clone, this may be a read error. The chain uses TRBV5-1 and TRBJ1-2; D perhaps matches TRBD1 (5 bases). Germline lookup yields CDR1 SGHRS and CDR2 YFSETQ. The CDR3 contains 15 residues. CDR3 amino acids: CANSPASGVYYGYTF. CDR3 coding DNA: TGCGCCAACAGCCCGGCTTCGGGGGTTTACTATGGCTACACCTTC. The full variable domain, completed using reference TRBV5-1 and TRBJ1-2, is KAGVTQTPRYLIKTRGQQVTLSCSPISGHRSVSWYQQTPGQGLQFLFEYFSETQRNKGNFPGRFSGRQFSNSRSEMNVSTLELGDSALYLCANSPASGVYYGYTFGSGTRLTVV.

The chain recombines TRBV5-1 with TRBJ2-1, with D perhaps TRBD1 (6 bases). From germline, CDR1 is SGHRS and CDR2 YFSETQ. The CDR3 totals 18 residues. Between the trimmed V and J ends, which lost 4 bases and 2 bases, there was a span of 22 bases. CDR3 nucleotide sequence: TGCGCCAGCAGCGGGGGTGGGGTTACAGGGAAGGCCTACAATGAGCAGTTCTTC. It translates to CASSGGGVTGKAYNEQFF.

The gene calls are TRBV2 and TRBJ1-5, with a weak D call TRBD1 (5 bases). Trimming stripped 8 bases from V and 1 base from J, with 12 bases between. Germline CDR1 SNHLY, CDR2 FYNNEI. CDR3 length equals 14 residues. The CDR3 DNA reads TGTGCCAGCTTAGGGCAGGGAAGCAATCAGCCCCAGCATTTT. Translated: CASLGQGSNQPQHF.

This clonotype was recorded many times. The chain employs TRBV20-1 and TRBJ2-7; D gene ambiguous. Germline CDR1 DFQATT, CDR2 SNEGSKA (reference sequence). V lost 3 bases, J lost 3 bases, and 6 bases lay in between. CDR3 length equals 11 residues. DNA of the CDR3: TGCAGTGCTAGCTTTTACTACGAGCAGTACTTC. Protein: CSASFYYEQYF.

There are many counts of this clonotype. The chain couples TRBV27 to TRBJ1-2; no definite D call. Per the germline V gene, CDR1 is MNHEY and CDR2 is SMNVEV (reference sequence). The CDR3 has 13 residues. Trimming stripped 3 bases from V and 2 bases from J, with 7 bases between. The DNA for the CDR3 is TGTGCCAGCAGTTTCGCACCAAACTATGGCTACACCTTC. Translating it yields CASSFAPNYGYTF.

The CDR3 DNA reads TGTGCCTGGACCCCGACGGTGGCCTATGGCTACACCTTC. It codes for CAWTPTVAYGYTF. The rearrangement joins TRBV30 to TRBJ1-2; D not certain. CDR3 size: 13 residues. Germline V gene data show CDR1 as GTSNPN and CDR2 as SVGIG (reference sequence). V shed 4 bases and J shed 4 bases, with 13 bases lying between them.

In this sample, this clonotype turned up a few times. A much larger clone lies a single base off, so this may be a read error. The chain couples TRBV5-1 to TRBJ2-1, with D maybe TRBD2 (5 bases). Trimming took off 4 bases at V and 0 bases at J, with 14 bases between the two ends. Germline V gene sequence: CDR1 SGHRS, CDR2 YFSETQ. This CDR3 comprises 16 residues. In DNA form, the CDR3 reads TGCGCCAGCAGCGTTCAACGGGGTTCCTCCTACAATGAGCAGTTCTTC. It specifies CASSVQRGSSYNEQFF.

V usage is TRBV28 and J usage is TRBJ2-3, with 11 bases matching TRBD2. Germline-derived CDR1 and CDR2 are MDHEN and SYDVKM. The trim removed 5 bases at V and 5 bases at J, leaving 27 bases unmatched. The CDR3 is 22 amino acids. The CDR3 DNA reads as TGTGCCAGCAGTACCCGATTCAAGACTAGCGGGACCGTAACTTTCTTCGGAGATACGCAGTATTTT. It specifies CASSTRFKTSGTVTFFGDTQYF.

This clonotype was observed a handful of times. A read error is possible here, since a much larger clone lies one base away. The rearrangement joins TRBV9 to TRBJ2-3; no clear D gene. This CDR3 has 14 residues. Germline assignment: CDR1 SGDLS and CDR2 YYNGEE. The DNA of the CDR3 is TGTGACAGCAGAGCGACCTCTCGTTCCGATACGCAGTATTTT. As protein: CDSRATSRSDTQYF.

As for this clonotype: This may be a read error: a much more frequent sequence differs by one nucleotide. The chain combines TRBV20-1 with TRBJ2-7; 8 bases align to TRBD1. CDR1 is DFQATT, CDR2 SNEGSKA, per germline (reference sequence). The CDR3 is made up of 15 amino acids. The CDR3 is CSTRSNRGFRYEQYF. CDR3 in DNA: TGCAGTACTAGATCCAACAGGGGGTTTCGGTACGAGCAGTACTTC.

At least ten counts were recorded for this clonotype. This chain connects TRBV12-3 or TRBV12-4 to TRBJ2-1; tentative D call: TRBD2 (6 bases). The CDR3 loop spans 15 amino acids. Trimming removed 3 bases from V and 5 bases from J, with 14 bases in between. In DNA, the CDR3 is TGTGCCAGCAGTTTTTCCGGGAGCCGAAACAATGAGCAGTTCTTC. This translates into CASSFSGSRNNEQFF.

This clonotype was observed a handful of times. Written as DNA, the CDR3 is TGCGCCAGCAGCCTGGGAGCAGCGGGTAACACCGGGGAGCTGTTTTTT. Protein sequence: CASSLGAAGNTGELFF. This sequence joins TRBV5-1 and TRBJ2-2; TRBD2 might be the D (6 bases). The CDR3 totals 16 residues. Trimming took 4 bases from V and 2 from J, leaving 15 bases between them. CDR1 and CDR2 (germline): SGHRS, YFSETQ.

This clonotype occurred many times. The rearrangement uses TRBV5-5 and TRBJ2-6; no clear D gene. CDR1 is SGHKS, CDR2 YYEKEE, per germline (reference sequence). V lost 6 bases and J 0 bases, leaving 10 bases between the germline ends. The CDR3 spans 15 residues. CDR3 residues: CASTMAGSGANVLTF. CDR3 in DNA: TGTGCCAGCACCATGGCAGGCTCTGGGGCCAACGTCCTGACTTTC.

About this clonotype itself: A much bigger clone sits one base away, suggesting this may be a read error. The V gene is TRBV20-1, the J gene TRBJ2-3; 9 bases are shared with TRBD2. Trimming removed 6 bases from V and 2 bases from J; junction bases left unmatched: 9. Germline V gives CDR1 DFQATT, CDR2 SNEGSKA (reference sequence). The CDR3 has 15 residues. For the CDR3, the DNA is TGCAGTGCCGCGGTAGCGGGGGCCACCACAGATACGCAGTATTTT. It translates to CSAAVAGATTDTQYF.

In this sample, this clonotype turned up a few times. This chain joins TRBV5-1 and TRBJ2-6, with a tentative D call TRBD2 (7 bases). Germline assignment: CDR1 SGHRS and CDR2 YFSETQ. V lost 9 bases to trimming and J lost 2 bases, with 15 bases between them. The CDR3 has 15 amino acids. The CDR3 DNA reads TGCGCCACCCATGGGGGGGGCGCTGGGGCCAACGTCCTGACTTTC. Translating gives CATHGGGAGANVLTF.

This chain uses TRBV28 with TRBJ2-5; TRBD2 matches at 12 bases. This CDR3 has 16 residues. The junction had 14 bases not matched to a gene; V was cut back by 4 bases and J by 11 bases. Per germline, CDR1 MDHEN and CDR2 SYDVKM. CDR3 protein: CASSWGLAGNYNEQYF. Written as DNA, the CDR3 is TGTGCCAGCAGTTGGGGACTAGCGGGCAATTACAATGAGCAGTACTTC.

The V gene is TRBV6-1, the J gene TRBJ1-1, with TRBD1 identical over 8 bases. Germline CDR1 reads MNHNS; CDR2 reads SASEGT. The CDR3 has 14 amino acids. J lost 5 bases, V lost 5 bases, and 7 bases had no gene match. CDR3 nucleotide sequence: TGTGCCAGCAGTCGACAGGGGAGGCGGACTGAAGCTTTCTTT. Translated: CASSRQGRRTEAFF.

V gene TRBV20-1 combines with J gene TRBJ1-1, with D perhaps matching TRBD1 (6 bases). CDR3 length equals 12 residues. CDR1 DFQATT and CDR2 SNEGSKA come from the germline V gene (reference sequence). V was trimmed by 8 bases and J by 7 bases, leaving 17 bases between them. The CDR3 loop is CSTTGPSNEAFF. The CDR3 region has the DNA TGCAGTACTACAGGGCCGAGCAATGAAGCTTTCTTT.

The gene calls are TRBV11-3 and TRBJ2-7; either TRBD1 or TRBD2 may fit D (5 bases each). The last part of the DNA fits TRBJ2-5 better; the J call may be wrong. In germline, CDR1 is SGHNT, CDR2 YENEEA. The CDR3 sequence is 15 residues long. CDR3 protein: CASSFGDGGQETQYF. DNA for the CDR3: TGTGCCAGCAGCTTTGGGGACGGAGGTCAGGAGACCCAGTACTTC.

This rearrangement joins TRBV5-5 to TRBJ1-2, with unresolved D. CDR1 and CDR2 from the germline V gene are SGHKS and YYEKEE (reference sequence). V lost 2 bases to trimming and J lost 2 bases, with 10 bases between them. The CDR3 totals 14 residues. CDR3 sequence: CASSFTRENYGYTF. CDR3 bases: TGTGCCAGCAGCTTTACGAGGGAGAACTATGGCTACACCTTC. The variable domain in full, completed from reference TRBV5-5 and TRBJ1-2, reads DAGVTQSPTHLIKTRGQQVTLRCSPISGHKSVSWYQQVLGQGPQFIFQYYEKEERGRGNFPDRFSARQFPNYSSELNVNALLLGDSALYLCASSFTRENYGYTFGSGTRLTVV.

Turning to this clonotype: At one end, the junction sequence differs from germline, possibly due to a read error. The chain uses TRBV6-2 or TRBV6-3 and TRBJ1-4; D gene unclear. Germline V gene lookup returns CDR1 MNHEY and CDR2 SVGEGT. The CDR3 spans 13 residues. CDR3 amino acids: CTSSRGFDEKLFF. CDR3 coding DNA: TGTACCAGCAGTAGAGGTTTCGATGAAAAACTGTTTTTT.

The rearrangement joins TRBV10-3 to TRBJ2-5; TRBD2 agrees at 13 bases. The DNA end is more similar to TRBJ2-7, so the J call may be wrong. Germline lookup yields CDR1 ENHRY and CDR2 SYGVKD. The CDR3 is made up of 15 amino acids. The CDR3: CAVREGLAGPYEQYF. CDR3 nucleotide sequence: TGTGCAGTCAGGGAGGGACTAGCGGGACCCTACGAGCAGTACTTC.

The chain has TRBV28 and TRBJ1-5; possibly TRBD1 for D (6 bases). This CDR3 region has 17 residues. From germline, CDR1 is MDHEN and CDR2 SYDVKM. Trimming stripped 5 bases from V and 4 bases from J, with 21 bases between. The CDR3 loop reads CASSRGTRGPGNQPQHF. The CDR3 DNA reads TGTGCCAGCAGTCGTGGGACACGCGGTCCAGGGAATCAGCCCCAGCATTTT.

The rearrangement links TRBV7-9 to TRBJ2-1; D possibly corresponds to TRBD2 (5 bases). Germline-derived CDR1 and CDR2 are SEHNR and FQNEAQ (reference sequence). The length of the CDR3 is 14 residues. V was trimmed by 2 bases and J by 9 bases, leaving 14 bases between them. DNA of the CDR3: TGTGCCAGCAGCTTACTCGATGTAAGCGGTGAGCAGTTCTTC. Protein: CASSLLDVSGEQFF.

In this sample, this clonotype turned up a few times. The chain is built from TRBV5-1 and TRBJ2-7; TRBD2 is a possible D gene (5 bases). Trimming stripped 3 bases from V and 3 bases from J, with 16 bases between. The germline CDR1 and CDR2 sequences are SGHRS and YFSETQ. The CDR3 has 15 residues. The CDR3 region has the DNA TGCGCCAGCAGCTCAGAAGGCGGGTCGTACTACGAGCAGTACTTC. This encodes CASSSEGGSYYEQYF.

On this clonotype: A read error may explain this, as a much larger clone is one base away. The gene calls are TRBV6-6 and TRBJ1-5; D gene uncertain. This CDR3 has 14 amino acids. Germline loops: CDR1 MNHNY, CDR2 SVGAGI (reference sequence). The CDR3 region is CASMDEIINQLQHF. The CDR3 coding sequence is TGTGCCAGTATGGACGAAATCATCAATCAGCTCCAGCATTTT.